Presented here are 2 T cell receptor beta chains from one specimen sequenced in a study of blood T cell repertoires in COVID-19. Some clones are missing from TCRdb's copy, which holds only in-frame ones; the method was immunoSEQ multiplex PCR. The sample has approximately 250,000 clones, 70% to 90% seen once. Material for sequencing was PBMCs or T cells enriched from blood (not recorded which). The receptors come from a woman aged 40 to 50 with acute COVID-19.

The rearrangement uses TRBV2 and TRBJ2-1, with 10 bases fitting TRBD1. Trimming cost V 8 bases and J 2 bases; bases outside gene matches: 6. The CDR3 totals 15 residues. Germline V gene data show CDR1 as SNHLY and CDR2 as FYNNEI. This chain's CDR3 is CASGRGTGAYNEQFF. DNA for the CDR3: TGTGCCAGCGGGCGGGGGACAGGGGCCTACAATGAGCAGTTCTTC.

In nucleotides, the CDR3 is TGTGCCAGCAGCGCCCGGACTAGGGTCGGTGTAGCAGATACGCAGTATTTT. This gives the protein CASSARTRVGVADTQYF. The rearrangement uses TRBV7-9 and TRBJ2-3, with TRBD2 matching over 7 bases. Trimming at V came to 5 bases and at J to 4 bases, leaving 15 bases not matched to a gene. The CDR3 is 17 residues long. Germline V CDR1 and CDR2: SEHNR, FQNEAQ (reference sequence).